This is a list of T cell receptor beta chains from one sample in a study of T cells after yellow fever vaccination. One entry per CDR3 protein, called by TCRdb with MiXCR from the 5' RACE reads. The sample holds some 340,000 distinct CDR3 sequences, over 8.5% seen once. This specimen was CD4+ T cells sorted from PBMCs, taken 45 days after the yellow fever booster vaccination. The receptors come from a man younger than 30 who received the YFV17D yellow fever vaccine. The CDR3 runs from the conserved cysteine through the conserved F or W. The D gene is left open where the match is weak. A clone size is listed for some rows: how often the clone was seen (once, few, many), or a class if it is expanded.

>TRBJ1-4|.|TRBV12-3/TRBV12-4|.
CASSRNQGLDEKLFF
TGTGCCAGCAGCCGAAATCAGGGGCTCGATGAAAAACTGTTTTTT
>TRBJ2-5|.|TRBV18|.
CASSPPLSRAQETQYF
TGTGCCAGCTCACCACCCCTTTCGCGGGCCCAAGAGACCCAGTACTTC
>TRBJ1-5|.|TRBV27|few
CASSPSVGAADSNQPQHF
TGTGCCAGCAGTCCATCCGTTGGAGCGGCCGATAGCAATCAGCCCCAGCATTTT
>TRBJ1-5|.|TRBV7-9|.
CASSSQPQHF
TGTGCCAGCAGCTCCCAACCCCAGCATTTT
>TRBJ2-6|.|TRBV4-1|few
CASSPIRGARLDVLTF
TGCGCCAGCAGCCCTATCAGGGGGGCGCGCCTCGACGTCCTGACTTTC
>TRBJ1-2|.|TRBV5-1|.
CASSLGATGHGYTF
TGCGCCAGCAGCTTGGGGGCGACAGGCCATGGCTACACCTTC
>TRBJ2-1|TRBD2|TRBV20-1|few
CSARDIWTRSSSYNEQFF
TGCAGTGCTAGAGACATCTGGACTAGGAGTAGCTCCTACAATGAGCAGTTCTTC
>TRBJ2-3|.|TRBV29-1|many
CSVEDRKGVHTDTQYF
TGCAGCGTTGAAGACCGGAAGGGGGTTCACACAGATACGCAGTATTTT
>TRBJ1-1|.|TRBV6-2/TRBV6-3|.
CASSYPHTEAFF
TGTGCCAGCAGTTATCCGCACACTGAAGCTTTCTTT
>TRBJ2-1|TRBD2|TRBV5-6|few
CASSWTSGAYNEQFF
TGTGCCAGCAGCTGGACTAGCGGGGCCTACAATGAGCAGTTCTTC
>TRBJ2-5|.|TRBV2|few
CAGGQWVETQYF
TGTGCCGGGGGGCAATGGGTGGAGACCCAGTACTTC
>TRBJ1-2|.|TRBV2|many
CASSEDRDYGYTF
TGTGCCAGCAGTGAAGATAGGGACTATGGCTACACCTTC
>TRBJ2-2|.|TRBV5-1|few
CASSPMQNTGELFF
TGCGCCAGCAGCCCTATGCAGAACACCGGGGAGCTGTTTTTT
>TRBJ1-2|.|TRBV2|many
CASSAPGGDGYTF
TGTGCCAGCAGTGCACCGGGCGGAGATGGCTACACCTTC
>TRBJ2-1|.|TRBV19|few
CASSDPTGTQVGFF
TGTGCCAGTAGTGATCCTACCGGGACACAAGTAGGGTTCTTC
>TRBJ2-4|.|TRBV12-3/TRBV12-4|.
CASSVGHGARDIQYF
TGTGCCAGCAGCGTCGGACATGGGGCGCGGGACATTCAGTACTTC
>TRBJ1-2|.|TRBV7-2|many
CASGTHGYTF
TGTGCCAGCGGGACCCATGGCTACACCTTC
>TRBJ1-1|.|TRBV6-2/TRBV6-3|few
CATKGDRRNTEAFF
TGTGCCACCAAGGGCGACAGGCGGAACACTGAAGCTTTCTTT
>TRBJ2-5|.|TRBV6-5|few
CASSYIGIGETQYF
TGTGCCAGCAGTTACATAGGGATCGGAGAGACCCAGTACTTC
>TRBJ2-5|TRBD2|TRBV5-1|.
CASSPGTSGGLGDQYF
TGCGCCAGCAGCCCGGGGACTAGCGGGGGCCTGGGGGACCAGTACTTC
>TRBJ2-3|TRBD2|TRBV20-1|few
CSARDPLASGGAGRDTQYF
TGCAGTGCTAGAGACCCCCTGGCTAGCGGGGGGGCAGGAAGAGATACGCAGTATTTT
>TRBJ1-1|.|TRBV6-2/TRBV6-3|.
CASSSDTNTEAFF
TGTGCCAGCAGTTCAGACACGAACACTGAAGCTTTCTTT
>TRBJ2-3|TRBD1|TRBV24-1|.
CATSDSSQGTDTQYF
TGTGCCACCAGTGATTCTTCACAGGGGACAGATACGCAGTATTTT
>TRBJ1-2|.|TRBV25-1|.
CASSALDAFYGYTF
TGTGCCAGCAGTGCCCTGGACGCCTTCTATGGCTACACCTTC
>TRBJ1-4|.|TRBV20-1|.
CSAPPAGSFNEKLFF
TGCAGTGCTCCCCCCGCCGGAAGTTTTAATGAAAAACTGTTTTTT